This TCR beta chain was sequenced for a study of technical replicates of blood from a handful of donors. The table came from immunoSEQ multiplex PCR; TCRdb's copy has only in-frame clones and leaves some out. This table has almost 90,000 clones, 85% to 95% appearing once. The V and J ends lost 5 bases and 10 bases, in that order; junction bases with no gene match: 10. From germline, CDR1 is MNHEY and CDR2 SMNVEV (reference sequence). The CDR3 consists of 16 residues. This sequence originates from a human donor in good health. The sequencing sample was made of T cells isolated from PBMCs. The chain links TRBV27 to TRBJ2-1; 14 nucleotides align to TRBD2. CDR3 sequence: CASSVDGTSGSWEQFF. The CDR3 region has the DNA TGTGCCAGCAGTGTAGACGGGACTAGCGGGAGTTGGGAGCAGTTCTTC.